The sequence of this T cell receptor (beta chain) was determined in a study of T cells in Graves' hyperthyroidism and ophthalmopathy. Amplification of TCR beta CDR3 regions was performed using RNA transcripts as template. Researchers ran a first-round RT-PCR on the TCR CDR3 using the HTBI primer set. MiXCR, applied by TCRdb to the multiplex PCR reads, yields one record per CDR3 protein. The profile shows approximately 300,000 distinct CDR3 sequences, 15% to 20% of them singletons. This CDR3 has 16 amino acids. The trim removed 5 bases at V and 0 bases at J, leaving 8 bases unmatched. Germline-derived CDR1 and CDR2 are PRHDT and FYEKMQ (reference sequence). Ten or more counts support this clonotype.

This sequence joins TRBV13 and TRBJ2-3; 7 bases are a match to TRBD1. This TCR was sampled from a man aged 50-60 years with Graves' ophthalmopathy. Sequencing input: blood. CDR3 loop: CASSPRTGYSTDTQYF. The CDR3 region has the DNA TGTGCCAGCAGCCCCCGGACAGGTTATAGCACAGATACGCAGTATTTT.